The next 4 T cell receptor beta chains were all read from a single sample in a study of response to subunit inactivated influenza vaccine. TCRdb reprocessed the RT-PCR reads via MiXCR and lists one record per CDR3 protein. Found here are about 570,000 distinct CDR3 sequences, 12% of them singletons; the top ten hold about 9.4%. Source: PBMCs from blood, taken on the day of vaccination. The receptors come from a man aged 50 to 59 who received an inactivated influenza vaccine.

This clonotype was seen only a few times. The chain employs TRBV5-1 and TRBJ2-1; TRBD2 might be the D (5 bases). The V end lost 4 bases, the J end lost 8 bases, and 16 bases lay between the germline ends. Germline V CDR1 and CDR2: SGHRS, YFSETQ. This CDR3 contains 14 residues. CDR3 sequence reads: CASSPAGKTDEQFF. The CDR3, as DNA: TGCGCCAGCAGCCCGGCGGGCAAAACGGATGAGCAGTTCTTC.

A few counts support this clonotype. The V call is TRBV7-9, the J call TRBJ2-3; 9 bases line up with TRBD2. The CDR3 consists of 15 residues. The junction had 6 bases not matched to a gene; V was cut back by 4 bases and J by 4 bases. From germline, CDR1 is SEHNR and CDR2 FQNEAQ (reference sequence). The CDR3 region has the DNA TGTGCCAGCAGCTACGCGGGGGGGCTGGCAGATACGCAGTATTTT. This gives the protein CASSYAGGLADTQYF.

The rearrangement joins TRBV27 to TRBJ2-1; 7 bases match TRBD1. Per germline, CDR1 MNHEY and CDR2 SMNVEV (reference sequence). The CDR3 extends over 15 amino acids. The trim removed 6 bases at V and 1 base at J, leaving 6 bases unmatched. The CDR3 DNA reads as TGTGCCAGCAGAAGAACAGGGGTTTCCTACAATGAGCAGTTCTTC. Translating gives CASRRTGVSYNEQFF.

This clonotype was found a few times. V usage is TRBV12-3 or TRBV12-4 and J usage is TRBJ2-1; 8 nucleotides line up with TRBD1. The V and J ends lost 2 bases and 8 bases, in that order; junction bases with no gene match: 14. The CDR3 loop spans 17 amino acids. This CDR3 is CASSLSPLGTGFYEQFF. For the CDR3, the DNA is TGTGCCAGCAGTTTATCCCCTCTGGGGACAGGCTTCTATGAGCAGTTCTTC.